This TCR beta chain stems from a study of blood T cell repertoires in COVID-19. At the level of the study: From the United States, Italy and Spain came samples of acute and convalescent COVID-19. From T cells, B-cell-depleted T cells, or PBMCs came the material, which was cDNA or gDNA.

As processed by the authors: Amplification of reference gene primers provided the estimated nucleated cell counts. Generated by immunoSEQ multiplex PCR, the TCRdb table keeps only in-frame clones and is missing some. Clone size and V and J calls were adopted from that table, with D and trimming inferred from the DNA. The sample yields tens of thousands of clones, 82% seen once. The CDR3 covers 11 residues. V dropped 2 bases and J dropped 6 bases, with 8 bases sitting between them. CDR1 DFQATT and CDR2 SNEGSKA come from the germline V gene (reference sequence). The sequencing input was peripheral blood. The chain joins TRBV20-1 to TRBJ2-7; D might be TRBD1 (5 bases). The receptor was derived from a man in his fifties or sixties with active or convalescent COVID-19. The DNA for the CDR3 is TGCAGTGCTAGAAAGGGGTCCGAGCAGTACTTC. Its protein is CSARKGSEQYF.